These 23 T cell receptor beta chains were all obtained from the same sample, sequenced in a study of Ad26.COV2.S vaccination and SARS-CoV-2 variants. The treatment was: roughly 19 received Ad26.COV2.S at low or high dose, single or two shots; 5 received placebo; per-sample allocation not given. Specimen acquisition occurred on day 63 following the initial vaccine or placebo injection. The assay was immunoSEQ multiplex PCR, and TCRdb's table has in-frame clones only and misses some. This sample yields around 500,000 clones, of which roughly nine tenths are seen a single time; 1.5% to 2% belongs to the top ten. The source was peripheral blood, collected in a trial of Ad26.COV2.S vaccine versus placebo. The receptor set was obtained from a person between 18 and 65 years old who received the Ad26.COV2.S COVID-19 vaccine or a placebo.

About this clone itself: Other DNA sequences of this sample code for an identical CDR3. The chain carries TRBV4-1 and TRBJ2-3; D not certain. CDR3 length: 13 residues. Per germline, CDR1 MGHRA and CDR2 YSYEKL. V was pared by 1 base and J by 0 bases, with 2 bases between. The CDR3 DNA reads TGCGCCAGCAGCCAAGGGAGCACAGATACGCAGTATTTT. Protein product: CASSQGSTDTQYF.

V gene TRBV30 combines with J gene TRBJ1-5; no definite D call. V lost 2 bases, J lost 0 bases, and 5 bases lay in between. Germline loops: CDR1 GTSNPN, CDR2 SVGIG (reference sequence). The CDR3 has 13 amino acids. The CDR3 region is CAWSISSNQPQHF. CDR3 nucleotides: TGTGCCTGGAGTATCAGTAGCAATCAGCCCCAGCATTTT.

V usage is TRBV9 and J usage is TRBJ2-6; 11 bases line up with TRBD2. V lost 6 bases and J lost 1; bases outside the gene matches: 9. CDR1 is SGDLS and CDR2 is YYNGEE in the germline V gene. This CDR3 is 18 amino acids long. DNA of the CDR3: TGTGCCAGCAAGTCGGGGACTAGCGGAAATTCTGGGGCCAACGTCCTGACTTTC. Protein product: CASKSGTSGNSGANVLTF.

In DNA form, the CDR3 reads TGTGCCACCCTGGACAGTCCCGGTTCGAACACCGGGGAGCTGTTTTTT. Translation: CATLDSPGSNTGELFF. The chain employs TRBV2 and TRBJ2-2, with D possibly TRBD1 on 6 matching bases. The germline gives CDR1 SNHLY, CDR2 FYNNEI. Between the trimmed V and J ends, which lost 10 bases and 0 bases, there was a span of 18 bases. The CDR3 covers 16 residues.

The chain combines TRBV6-6 with TRBJ1-2; D remains ambiguous. Germline CDR1 and CDR2: MNHNY and SVGAGI (reference sequence). V was shortened by 6 bases and J by 3 bases, with 17 bases between the two germline ends. The length of the CDR3 is 15 residues. CDR3 sequence (DNA): TGTGCCAGCAGATCCTCGATCGCGGGTGACTATGGCTACACCTTC. This translates into CASRSSIAGDYGYTF.

The V call is TRBV29-1, the J call TRBJ1-1; TRBD1 agrees at 10 bases. The germline V gene has CDR1 SQVTM and CDR2 ANQGSEA. The CDR3 sequence is 11 residues long. The V segment lost 5 bases and the J segment 11 bases; nucleotides outside the gene matches: 5. The CDR3 region is CSVQDRGDAFF. The CDR3 DNA reads TGCAGCGTTCAGGACAGGGGGGACGCTTTCTTT.

This chain joins TRBV11-2 and TRBJ2-1; D unresolved. There are 15 residues in the CDR3. Germline CDR1 SGHAT, CDR2 FQNNGV. The ends were cut back, 1 base at V and 0 bases at J, with 7 bases in the middle. The chain's CDR3 is CASSLGSTSYNEQFF. The CDR3 region has the DNA TGTGCCAGCAGCTTAGGGTCAACCTCCTACAATGAGCAGTTCTTC. Filled out from reference TRBV11-2 and TRBJ2-1, the complete variable domain reads EAGVAQSPRYKIIEKRQSVAFWCNPISGHATLYWYQQILGQGPKLLIQFQNNGVVDDSQLPKDRFSAERLKGVDSTLKIQPAKLEDSAVYLCASSLGSTSYNEQFFGPGTRLTVL.

This clone was counted a few times. V gene TRBV6-5 combines with J gene TRBJ2-7; TRBD2 agrees at 12 bases. Germline loops: CDR1 MNHEY, CDR2 SVGAGI. V shed 5 bases and J 0 bases; nucleotides not matched to a gene: 2. This CDR3 is 15 amino acids long. CDR3 sequence (DNA): TGTGCCAGCAGTAAGGGACTAGCGGGCTCCTACGAGCAGTACTTC. Protein sequence: CASSKGLAGSYEQYF.

The genes are TRBV5-4 and TRBJ1-6; 7 positions agree with TRBD1. With 0 bases clipped from V and 7 bases from J, the junction kept 4 bases outside the gene matches. CDR3 length: 15 amino acids. Germline CDR1 is SGHNT and CDR2 is YYREEE (reference sequence). CDR3 in DNA: TGTGCCAGCAGCTTGGGTTCCAGGGGGAATTCACCCCTCCACTTT. Protein: CASSLGSRGNSPLHF.

This rearrangement joins TRBV3-1 (or the pseudogene TRBV3-2) to TRBJ2-1; D remains ambiguous. This CDR3 is built from 14 residues. In germline, CDR1 is LGHDT, CDR2 YNNKEL (reference sequence). Trimming left V 2 bases short and J 4 bases short, with 9 bases between. CDR3 bases: TGTGCCAGCAGCCAATGGCTTGGATACAATGAGCAGTTCTTC. Amino acids: CASSQWLGYNEQFF.

The chain links TRBV27 to TRBJ1-2, with TRBD1 as a possible D gene (5 bases). CDR3 size: 16 residues. Germline loops: CDR1 MNHEY, CDR2 SMNVEV (reference sequence). Deletions cut 1 base from V and 8 bases from J, with 20 bases between. As DNA, the CDR3 is TGTGCCAGCAGTTTATGGGGACGGGCCCACCGGGGGGGCTACACCTTC. Translated: CASSLWGRAHRGGYTF.

The genes are TRBV29-1 and TRBJ1-5, with unresolved D. The CDR3 covers 13 residues. CDR1 is SQVTM, CDR2 ANQGSEA, per germline. The V end was cut by 6 bases, the J end by 2 bases, with 11 bases between. The chain's CDR3 is CSVSDGGNQPQHF. DNA for the CDR3: TGCAGCGTCTCGGACGGAGGCAATCAGCCCCAGCATTTT.

V usage is TRBV4-2 and J usage is TRBJ2-5, with a tentative D call TRBD1 (6 bases). Between the trimmed V and J ends, which lost 2 bases and 4 bases, there was a span of 11 bases. Germline CDR1 reads LGHNA; CDR2 reads YNFKEQ. The CDR3 runs 14 residues. The CDR3 bases are TGTGCCAGCAGCCAAACAGGGAAGTCAGAGACCCAGTACTTC. As protein: CASSQTGKSETQYF.

The gene calls are TRBV7-2 and TRBJ2-7; D is unresolved. The germline V gene encodes CDR1 SGHTA and CDR2 FQGNSA. The CDR3 is 11 residues long. Trimming removed 3 bases at V and 1 base at J, with 1 base between. The DNA of the CDR3 is TGTGCCAGCAGCTTTTCCTACGAGCAGTACTTC. It codes for CASSFSYEQYF.

As DNA, the CDR3 is TGTGCCAGTAGACTCACAGGGGGAAGGCGAGAGACCCAGTACTTC. Its protein product is CASRLTGGRRETQYF. The chain employs TRBV19 and TRBJ2-5; 8 bases fit TRBD1. Trimming took 6 bases from V and 4 from J; bases not matched to a gene: 10. The CDR3 is 15 amino acids. Germline V gives CDR1 LNHDA, CDR2 SQIVND (reference sequence).

The V gene is TRBV4-3, the J gene TRBJ2-1; 7 bases agree with TRBD2. In germline, CDR1 is LGHNA, CDR2 YSLEER. This CDR3 has 16 amino acids. V shed 2 bases and J 7 bases; nucleotides not matched to a gene: 11. CDR3 loop: CASSQSPTSFRNEQFF. The CDR3 nucleotides are TGCGCCAGCAGCCAATCTCCGACTAGCTTTAGGAATGAGCAGTTCTTC.

This clone was seen a few times. CDR3 residues: CASSQEPTAGDTQYF. CDR3 nucleotide sequence: TGCGCCAGCAGCCAAGAACCTACGGCGGGGGATACGCAGTATTTT. The chain is built from TRBV4-1 and TRBJ2-3; tentatively, D is TRBD2 (6 bases). The CDR3 spans 15 residues. In germline, CDR1 is MGHRA, CDR2 YSYEKL. Trimming cost V 0 bases and J 6 bases, with 13 bases left between them.

This clone was counted only a few times. CDR3: CSVDGGGNTIYF. The CDR3 DNA is TGCAGCGTTGATGGTGGGGGAAACACCATATATTTT. This rearrangement joins TRBV29-1 to TRBJ1-3; D is unresolved. V shed 3 bases and J shed 4 bases, with 7 bases lying between them. Germline CDR1 SQVTM, CDR2 ANQGSEA. The CDR3 sequence is 12 residues long.

V is TRBV24-1 and J is TRBJ2-6; D may match TRBD1 or TRBD2 (5 bases each). CDR1 KGHDR and CDR2 SFDVKD come from the germline V gene. V lost 3 bases and J 0 bases, leaving 11 bases between the germline ends. The CDR3 is made up of 17 amino acids. CDR3 DNA: TGTGCCACCAGTGATCCGGGACCGATCTCTGGGGCCAACGTCCTGACTTTC. This encodes CATSDPGPISGANVLTF.

V and J are TRBV5-1 and TRBJ1-1; TRBD1 might be the D (5 bases). The CDR3 length is 16 residues. Germline CDR1 and CDR2: SGHRS and YFSETQ. Deletions cut 2 bases from V and 0 bases from J, with 14 bases between. The CDR3 reads CASSLLGGKLNTEAFF. CDR3 DNA sequence: TGCGCCAGCAGCTTACTGGGGGGAAAATTGAACACTGAAGCTTTCTTT.

V and J are TRBV5-6 and TRBJ1-5; 8 nucleotides align to TRBD1. Per the germline V gene, CDR1 is SGHDT and CDR2 is YYEEEE. The CDR3 has 18 residues. V shed 3 bases and J 2 bases; nucleotides not matched to a gene: 13. CDR3 sequence: CASSSQSLDRVGNQPQHF. The CDR3 bases are TGTGCCAGCAGCTCACAGAGTTTGGACAGGGTGGGCAATCAGCCCCAGCATTTT. The whole variable domain, remainder taken from reference TRBV5-6 and TRBJ1-5, is DAGVTQSPTHLIKTRGQQVTLRCSPKSGHDTVSWYQQALGQGPQFIFQYYEEEERQRGNFPDRFSGHQFPNYSSELNVNALLLGDSALYLCASSSQSLDRVGNQPQHFGDGTRLSIL.

The V and J genes are TRBV18 and TRBJ2-5; D not resolved. Germline V lookup: CDR1 KGHSH, CDR2 LQKENI. CDR3 length: 14 residues. Deletions cut 3 bases from V and 5 bases from J, with 13 bases between. The CDR3 DNA follows: TGTGCCAGCTCACCGGGCCCCTTTGGGGAGACCCAGTACTTC. It codes for CASSPGPFGETQYF.

The V gene is TRBV5-1, the J gene TRBJ2-5; D is possibly TRBD2 (7 bases). Germline V gene lookup returns CDR1 SGHRS and CDR2 YFSETQ. This CDR3 region has 15 residues. The V and J ends lost 5 bases and 5 bases respectively, with 19 bases between them. CDR3 sequence: CASRGGGTSFETQYF. The CDR3 DNA is TGCGCCAGCAGAGGGGGAGGGACCTCCTTCGAGACCCAGTACTTC. Filled out from reference TRBV5-1 and TRBJ2-5, the complete variable domain reads KAGVTQTPRYLIKTRGQQVTLSCSPISGHRSVSWYQQTPGQGLQFLFEYFSETQRNKGNFPGRFSGRQFSNSRSEMNVSTLELGDSALYLCASRGGGTSFETQYFGPGTRLLVL.